This T cell receptor (beta chain) came from a study of molecular identifiers for immune sequencing clone quantification. This clonotype was observed at least ten times. Antigen unknown. Study observations and caveats: Whereas naive cells kept under 1% of molecules in clones above 20 RNA copies, such clones held over 98% in effectors.

From the PCR reads, TCRdb called clonotypes with MiXCR, one entry per CDR3 protein. The sample shows just under 650,000 distinct CDR3 sequences, around 20% of them seen only once. Trimming took 11 bases from V and 3 from J; bases not matched to a gene: 8. Germline CDR1 ENHRY, CDR2 SYGVKD. The length of the CDR3 is 13 residues. Sequenced material: naive CD8+ T cells from blood, with Jurkat cell RNA spiked in. Noted subset: FACS-sorted CD8+CD4-CCR7+CD45RA+ naive T cells. This TCR was sampled from a human donor in good health. Some libraries in this study had Jurkat cell RNA spiked in. The chain has TRBV10-3 and TRBJ1-1; 8 positions agree with TRBD1. The CDR3 is CAAEQGDDTEAFF. In DNA, the CDR3 is TGTGCCGCGGAACAGGGGGATGACACTGAAGCTTTCTTT.